This T cell receptor beta chain comes out of a study of shared clonotypes between healthy human individuals (TCRdb year 2020). Concerning the study at large: The cohort comprised a couple of women and three men aged 18 to 49 years. To estimate repertoire size and how much clonotypes are shared between individuals, the study performed deep sequencing of blood TCR repertoires from 4 to 6 healthy adults. Per donor, three plates each were used for CD4 naive and CD4 memory, two for CD8 naive, and one for CD8 memory. Between about 0.9 and 8.9 billion PBMCs per donor were obtained by leukapheresis. Different laboratories and diverse techniques were used to prepare libraries and sequence TCR repertoires, to increase sequencing depth and limit assay-specific biases. Summary of the overall study and its limitations: The genetic and exposure-history diversity represented was limited by the small number of donors. Incomplete sequencing was indicated by rarefaction of sorted-subset datasets, despite the large sequencing depth. Clonotypes shared by all four sorted-subset donors showed higher generation probabilities than non-shared clonotypes. When a few donors were compared, the shared fraction of clonotypes was about 5% for naive CD4, over 3% for naive CD8, roughly 2.5% for memory CD4, and 0.4% for memory CD8. Sampling was restricted to blood, and TCR repertoires in tissue are likely to differ from TCR repertoires in blood. Estimated clonotype richness was generally larger for naive than for memory subsets. Based on pairwise subsampling, the degree of clonotype sharing among donors was expected to be affected by sequencing depth.

The CDR3, from cysteine to phenylalanine, totals 15 residues. The kept DNA is CDR3 alone, 45 bases in frame from the first base. CDR1 is given as SGHRS and CDR2 as YFSETQ, both from the germline V gene. Relative to germline, V is 0 bases shorter and J is 4 bases shorter, with 13 bases between their ends. A remark on this clone: No cognate antigen has been identified for it. No much larger clone is present one base from it, and per-base qualities are unavailable. Distinct nucleotide sequences in the sample also encode this CDR3.

Donors were healthy HIV-negative adults with no recently reported acute infections or vaccinations. All donors were Caucasian adults living in Nashville, Tennessee, USA. CD4+ T cells were enriched through magnetic negative selection, after which naive cells were positively selected on CD45RA and the remaining negative fraction served as the memory subset. Blood was obtained by leukapheresis, after which PBMCs were separated by Ficoll-Histopaque density gradient centrifugation and cryopreserved in liquid nitrogen vapor phase. Analytical flow cytometry was used to check the purity and quantity of every magnetically sorted T cell population. Genomic DNA was isolated from each sorted fraction and quantified by UV absorbance on a Nanodrop 2000c. TCR CDR3 regions were amplified from genomic DNA by multiplex PCR using the deep immunoSEQ assay. For each cell subset, the extracted genomic DNA was distributed evenly across all wells of several immunoSEQ 96-well plates, and each plate served as one replicate. Each replicate PCR for sorted subsets received around 200 ng genomic DNA, equal to about 30,000 T cell genomes. Purified libraries were quantified with a Qubit 3.0 fluorometer, sized on a Bioanalyzer 2100, and re-quantified with the KAPA Library Quantification kit. Each immunoSEQ 96-well plate was sequenced on its own single-read 150-cycle Illumina NextSeq 550 flow cell. The study's processing was this. The immunoSEQ output contained only junctional sequences without quality scores, so filtering could not match that applied to full-length reads. Sequences were annotated with PyIR, a Python wrapper for IgBLAST v1.9, and V/J genes and CDR3 were assigned using IMGT germline references. Any read was removed if the V/J assignment was weak (E-value above 1e-6), the CDR3 was missing, or the read contained stop codons, out-of-frame junctions, or ambiguous translated residues. V3J clonotypes were defined as sequences sharing an identical inferred V gene, J gene, and CDR3 amino acid sequence. Percentage overlap between repertoires was computed as shared unique clonotypes divided by the size of the smaller repertoire. Richness of each repertoire was evaluated using RTK rarefaction, the Chao1 estimator, and Recon v2.1 estimates of unobserved clonotypes. For all TCRbeta clonotypes obtained by the gDNA method from four donors, generation probabilities were computed with OLGA. Held by TCRdb, this immuneACCESS table contains in-frame sequences only and omits some clones. Under half of the omission traces to an unresolved V gene where checked; the cause of the rest is unknown. For V, J and clone size, that table is used; D and trimming come from the DNA. The sample table shows some 1,600,000 clones, and 95% to 99% are seen once. Around 0.47% of the sample is in the top ten clones.

This TCR was recovered from a man aged 25-40 years in good health. Sequencing was done on a sample of naive CD4+ T cells sorted from blood. The sample's cell subset or site label is to be understood as: CD45RA+ positively selected. Rearrangement joined TRBV5-1 to TRBJ1-1; the D gene is perhaps TRBD1, on 5 matching bases. The nucleotides read TGCGCCAGCAGCTTGGCTCTTGGGGGAGGCACTGAAGCTTTCTTT. The translation is CASSLALGGGTEAFF.